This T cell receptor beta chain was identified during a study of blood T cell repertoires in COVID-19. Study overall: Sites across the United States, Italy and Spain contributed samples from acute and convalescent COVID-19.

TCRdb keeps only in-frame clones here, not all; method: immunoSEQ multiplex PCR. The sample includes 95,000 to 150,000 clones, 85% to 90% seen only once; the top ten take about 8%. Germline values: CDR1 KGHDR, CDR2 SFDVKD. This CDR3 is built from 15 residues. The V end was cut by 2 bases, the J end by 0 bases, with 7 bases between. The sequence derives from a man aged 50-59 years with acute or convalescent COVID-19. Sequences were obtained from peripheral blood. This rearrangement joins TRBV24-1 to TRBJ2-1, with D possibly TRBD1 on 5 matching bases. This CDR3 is CATSDYRSSYNEQFF. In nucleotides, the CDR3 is TGTGCCACCAGTGATTACAGGAGCTCCTACAATGAGCAGTTCTTC.